The 11 T cell receptor beta chains below come from one sample, sequenced in a study of cytomegalovirus exposure and HLA in healthy donors. Primers for the PCR totalled 60 Vbeta and 13 Jbeta. Some clones are missing from TCRdb's copy, which holds only in-frame ones; the method was immunoSEQ multiplex PCR. The sample includes fewer than 200,000 clones, more than 70% seen only once; the top ten take approximately 4.1%. Sequences were obtained from PBMCs. These receptors all come from a woman aged 45-60 years in good health and CMV-seropositive.

This clone was seen once. In DNA, the CDR3 is TGTGCCAGCAGCTTAGAACAGGCTGCGGATGAGCAGTTCTTC. Protein sequence: CASSLEQAADEQFF. The chain combines TRBV7-8 with TRBJ2-1, with a weak D call TRBD1 (5 bases). V dropped 1 base and J dropped 8 bases, with 12 bases sitting between them. The CDR3 spans 14 residues. Germline V gene sequence: CDR1 SGHVS, CDR2 FQNEAQ.

The chain is built from TRBV7-2 and TRBJ2-1, with 11 bases matching TRBD2. The ends lost 7 bases at V and 9 bases at J; junction bases unmatched: 11. Per the germline V gene, CDR1 is SGHTA and CDR2 is FQGNSA. The CDR3 runs 15 residues. The CDR3 nucleotides read TGTGCCAGCACCCCCGGGGTAGCGGGAGGGTCTGAGCAGTTCTTC. As protein: CASTPGVAGGSEQFF.

The chain links TRBV6-4 to TRBJ2-3, with 7 bases matching TRBD2. With 6 bases clipped from V and 5 bases from J, the junction kept 8 bases outside the gene matches. The germline V gene has CDR1 MRHNA and CDR2 SNTAGT. CDR3 length: 14 amino acids. The CDR3 nucleotides read TGTGCCAGCAGCCTCTGGGGGGGTAAAGATACGCAGTATTTT. Translation: CASSLWGGKDTQYF.

The chain employs TRBV6-5 and TRBJ1-3; weak D call: TRBD1 (5 bases). The CDR3 has 15 residues. The V and J ends lost 2 bases and 0 bases respectively, with 8 bases between them. Germline V CDR1 and CDR2: MNHEY, SVGAGI. CDR3 amino acids: CASSYRGYSGNTIYF. CDR3 sequence (DNA): TGTGCCAGCAGTTACCGGGGGTACTCTGGAAACACCATATATTTT.

This clone came up once. The CDR3 spells CASSPLLAGNTDTQYF. In DNA form, the CDR3 reads TGTGCCAGCAGCCCTCTCCTAGCGGGCAACACAGATACGCAGTATTTT. This chain links TRBV9 with TRBJ2-3; TRBD2 matches 8 bases. This CDR3 comprises 16 residues. The germline V gene encodes CDR1 SGDLS and CDR2 YYNGEE. J lost 2 bases, V lost 4 bases, and 9 bases had no gene match.

This chain uses TRBV5-1 with TRBJ1-1; the match to TRBD1 covers 7 bases. The CDR3 sequence is 16 residues long. Germline loops: CDR1 SGHRS, CDR2 YFSETQ. Germline trimming cut 4 bases from V and 6 bases from J; bases unmatched to any gene: 15. The CDR3 spells CASSLIARQGNPEAFF. The CDR3 DNA reads as TGCGCCAGCAGCCTAATTGCCCGACAGGGAAATCCTGAAGCTTTCTTT.

The chain combines TRBV9 with TRBJ1-3; TRBD1 matches 8 bases. J was trimmed by 2 bases and V by 4 bases; bases with no gene match: 8. The CDR3 loop spans 16 amino acids. The germline CDR1 and CDR2 sequences are SGDLS and YYNGEE. The DNA for the CDR3 is TGTGCCAGCAGCATCCACAGGGGGGGTGCTGGAAACACCATATATTTT. The encoded protein is CASSIHRGGAGNTIYF.

The rearrangement joins TRBV6-1 to TRBJ2-5; tentative D call: TRBD2 (6 bases). With 6 bases removed from V and 5 bases from J, the gap between germline ends came to 10 bases. The germline gives CDR1 MNHNS, CDR2 SASEGT. The CDR3 has 12 residues. CDR3 coding DNA: TGTGCCAGCAGGGGGGGTTGGGAGACCCAGTACTTC. Protein sequence: CASRGGWETQYF.

This chain connects TRBV5-1 to TRBJ1-1; unclear D gene. Deletions cut 3 bases from V and 7 bases from J, with 19 bases between. Germline V CDR1 and CDR2: SGHRS, YFSETQ. The CDR3 covers 15 residues. This chain's CDR3 is CASSSTMPGEGEAFF. The DNA for the CDR3 is TGCGCCAGCAGCTCGACTATGCCTGGTGAGGGTGAAGCTTTCTTT.

This clone was seen just once. J is TRBJ2-7 and V is TRBV19; D possibly corresponds to TRBD2 (5 bases). The CDR3 contains 14 residues. In germline, CDR1 is LNHDA, CDR2 SQIVND (reference sequence). The germline V and J ends were trimmed by 5 bases and 6 bases, with 17 bases remaining between them. In DNA form, the CDR3 reads TGTGCCAGTAGTTCCGCAGGACCCAGCGGCGAGCAGTACTTC. Translating gives CASSSAGPSGEQYF.

The CDR3 region has the DNA TGTGCCAGCAGCCCACAGACAGGAGACTATGGCTACACCTTC. Its protein is CASSPQTGDYGYTF. The V call is TRBV7-2, the J call TRBJ1-2; D perhaps matches TRBD1 (6 bases). V was cut by 5 bases and J by 3 bases, with 13 bases left in between. The CDR3 has 14 amino acids. In germline, CDR1 is SGHTA, CDR2 FQGNSA.